This T cell receptor beta chain originates from a study of OX40 agonist ivuxolimab in advanced cancers. The CDR3 has 16 amino acids. Germline V gene lookup returns CDR1 MGHRA and CDR2 YSYEKL. The V gene end was trimmed by 3 bases and the J gene end by 4 bases; junction bases not matched to a gene: 7. Here immunoSEQ multiplex PCR was the method, and the copy in TCRdb shows in-frame clones only, minus some. The sample carries fewer than 85,000 clones, 70% to 90% recorded once. Sequences were derived from CD4+ or CD8+ T cells sorted from blood, sampled in a trial of the OX40 agonist ivuxolimab. This sequence was found in an adult with an advanced solid tumor such as melanoma, head and neck, liver or kidney cancer. The gene calls are TRBV4-1 and TRBJ2-7; 12 bases map to TRBD2. The CDR3 here is CASSHPGLAGGYEQYF. In DNA form, the CDR3 reads TGCGCCAGCAGCCATCCGGGACTAGCGGGTGGATACGAGCAGTACTTC.